What follows is one TCR beta chain and its context. Its antigen is unidentified. This record comes from a study of T cells in narcolepsy. Study information: Healthy controls were enrolled alongside patients with narcolepsy type 1 or type 2. Study-wide points: Reportedly, autoreactive clonotypes were serially detected in patients' blood but not controls'. Autoreactive HCRT-specific and TRIB2-specific clonotypes were marked in same-patient CSF-versus-blood CD4+ comparisons.

The CDR3 is made up of 15 amino acids. Losses at the gene ends were 4 bases for V and 6 bases for J; bases not matched to a gene: 5. Germline assignment: CDR1 SGDLS and CDR2 YYNGEE. Here immunoSEQ multiplex PCR was the method, and the copy in TCRdb shows in-frame clones only, minus some. The sample lists some 25,000 clones; roughly 80% were seen once. The TCR sequence derives from a human donor with narcolepsy. This chain uses TRBV9 with TRBJ1-4; 11 nucleotides match TRBD1. Material: CD45RA- memory CD4+ T cells from PBMCs. The CDR3, as DNA: TGTGCCAGCAGCCCCCTGGGACAGGGGGATGAAAAACTGTTTTTT. The encoded protein is CASSPLGQGDEKLFF.